This TCR beta chain comes out of a study of blood T cell repertoires in COVID-19. The CDR3 has 14 residues. Trimming cost V 7 bases and J 6 bases; bases outside gene matches: 10. In germline, CDR1 is MNHNY, CDR2 SVGAGI (reference sequence). Some clones are missing from TCRdb's copy, which holds only in-frame ones; the method was immunoSEQ multiplex PCR. The data show 250,000 to 350,000 clones, with 90% seen just once and approximately 4.3% held by the top ten. The clonotype was recovered from a woman between 18 and 29 years old with acute COVID-19. The rearrangement links TRBV6-6 to TRBJ1-2; 8 bases are shared with TRBD1. The sequencing input was PBMCs or T cells enriched from blood (not recorded which). CDR3 nucleotide sequence: TGTGCCAGCATTCCCGGACAGGGAAAGAATGGCTACACCTTC. Translated, it gives CASIPGQGKNGYTF.